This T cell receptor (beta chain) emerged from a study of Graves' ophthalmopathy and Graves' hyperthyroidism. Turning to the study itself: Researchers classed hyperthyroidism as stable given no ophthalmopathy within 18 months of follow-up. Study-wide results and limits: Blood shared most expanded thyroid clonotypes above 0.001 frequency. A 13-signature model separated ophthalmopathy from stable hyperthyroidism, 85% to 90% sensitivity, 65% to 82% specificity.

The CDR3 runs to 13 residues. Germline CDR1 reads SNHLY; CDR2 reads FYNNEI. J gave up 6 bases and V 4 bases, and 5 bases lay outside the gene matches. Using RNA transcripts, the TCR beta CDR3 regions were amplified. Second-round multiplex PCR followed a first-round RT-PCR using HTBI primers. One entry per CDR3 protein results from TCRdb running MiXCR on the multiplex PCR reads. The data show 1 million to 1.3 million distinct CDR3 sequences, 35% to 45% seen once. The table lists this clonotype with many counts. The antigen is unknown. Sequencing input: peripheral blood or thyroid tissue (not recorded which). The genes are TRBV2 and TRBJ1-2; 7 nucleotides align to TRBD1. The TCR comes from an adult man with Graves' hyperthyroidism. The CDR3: CASSVDRVNGYTF. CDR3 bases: TGTGCCAGCAGTGTCGACAGGGTGAATGGCTACACCTTC.